Detailed here is one T cell receptor (beta chain). No antigen is known for it. TCRdb redid the calling of the 5' RACE reads with MiXCR, one entry per CDR3 protein. The sample consists of 250,000 to 350,000 distinct CDR3 sequences, roughly 9.7% of them appearing once. This sample was taken from a study of identical twins. Study-level findings and limits: Cord blood beta clonotypes that were abundant carried fewer insertions, and memory repertoires showed no such trend.

The sample was also reused in another study, on yellow fever vaccine responses in identical twins.

This clonotype originated in a woman aged 18-29 years in good health. The sequencing input was CD8+ T cells sorted from blood.

CDR3 residues: CASSIGTGGYNEQFF. The CDR3, as DNA: TGTGCCAGTAGTATCGGGACAGGGGGCTACAATGAGCAGTTCTTC. This sequence joins TRBV19 and TRBJ2-1, with 11 bases aligning to TRBD1. This CDR3 spans 15 amino acids. Germline values: CDR1 LNHDA, CDR2 SQIVND (reference sequence). The trim removed 3 bases at V and 3 bases at J, leaving 1 base unmatched.